The next 21 T cell receptor beta chains were all read from a single sample in a study of identical twins. TCRdb reprocessed the 5' RACE reads with MiXCR, giving one entry per CDR3 protein. The table has about 470,000 distinct CDR3 sequences, 24% seen once. This sample also appeared in a second study, on T cells expressing NK-cell markers.

The specimen sequenced was CD4+ T cells sorted from blood. These receptors were taken from a woman aged 18-29 years in good health.

This chain uses TRBV12-3 or TRBV12-4 with TRBJ2-5, with a tentative D call TRBD2 (6 bases). V gave up 2 bases and J gave up 4 bases, with 11 bases separating them. The CDR3 is made up of 14 amino acids. The CDR3 sequence: CASSLPGGGETQYF. The CDR3, as DNA: TGTGCCAGCAGTTTACCCGGGGGTGGAGAGACCCAGTACTTC.

The chain carries TRBV3-1 and TRBJ2-5; possible D gene TRBD1, 6 bases. V lost 2 bases, J lost 2 bases, and 9 bases lay in between. This CDR3 comprises 14 residues. Germline CDR1 is LGHDT and CDR2 is YNNKEL (reference sequence). The CDR3 sequence is CASSQRDIQETQYF. In nucleotides, the CDR3 is TGTGCCAGCAGCCAACGGGACATTCAAGAGACCCAGTACTTC.

This clonotype has only a few counts. The chain carries TRBV28 and TRBJ2-7, with unresolved D. The CDR3 runs to 12 residues. V was trimmed by 5 bases and J by 12 bases, leaving 17 bases between them. CDR1 is MDHEN and CDR2 is SYDVKM in the germline V gene. The CDR3 here is CASSPGVLLPYF. The DNA for the CDR3 is TGTGCCAGCAGTCCGGGCGTTCTTCTCCCGTACTTC.

The rearrangement links TRBV7-6 to TRBJ2-5, with D possibly matching TRBD2 (6 bases). Trimming shortened V by 5 bases and J by 3 bases, and 19 bases separated the two germline ends. CDR3 size: 16 residues. Germline CDR1 and CDR2: SGHVS and FNYEAQ. The CDR3 DNA is TGTGCCAGCAGCGGAAAACTAGCCGGAGGGAAAGAGACCCAGTACTTC. This encodes CASSGKLAGGKETQYF.

This clonotype was seen a few times. The V call is TRBV12-3 or TRBV12-4, the J call TRBJ2-1, with D perhaps matching TRBD1 or TRBD2 (5 bases each). Trimming removed 7 bases at V and 11 bases at J, with 21 bases between. This CDR3 region has 14 residues. The CDR3 coding sequence is TGTGCCAGCAACCCGGGGCACTCCCTGTATAAGCAGTTCTTC. It codes for CASNPGHSLYKQFF.

This clonotype was seen a handful of times. The CDR3 DNA sequence: TGTGCCAGCAGCTTAGCTGGGACAGGGCCCTATGGCTACACCTTC. Its translation: CASSLAGTGPYGYTF. The V and J genes are TRBV7-9 and TRBJ1-2; 9 nucleotides match TRBD1. Looked up from germline, CDR1 is SEHNR and CDR2 is FQNEAQ (reference sequence). V shed 0 bases, J shed 4 bases, and the junction held 3 bases outside the gene matches. This CDR3 is 15 amino acids long.

The chain has TRBV12-3 or TRBV12-4 and TRBJ2-7; 10 nucleotides match TRBD2. CDR3 length: 15 amino acids. The ends lost 2 bases at V and 7 bases at J; junction bases unmatched: 8. CDR3 loop: CASSLSLAGAKEQYF. In DNA form, the CDR3 reads TGTGCCAGCAGTTTATCCCTAGCGGGGGCAAAAGAGCAGTACTTC.

The chain recombines TRBV7-3 with TRBJ2-1, with D possibly TRBD2 on 6 matching bases. Trimming pared 0 bases from V and 9 bases from J, leaving 6 bases between. The CDR3 sequence is 12 residues long. Germline CDR1 is SGHTA and CDR2 is FQGTGA. The CDR3 DNA is TGTGCCAGCAGCTTAACGGAGGGTGAGCAGTTCTTC. Amino acid sequence: CASSLTEGEQFF.

The CDR3 coding sequence is TGTGCCAGCAGTAGGCGGCAGGCTCAAGAGACCCAGTACTTC. Translation gives CASSRRQAQETQYF. J is TRBJ2-5 and V is TRBV27; unclear D gene. In germline, CDR1 is MNHEY, CDR2 SMNVEV (reference sequence). Trimming cost V 5 bases and J 2 bases, with 12 bases left between them. The CDR3 sequence is 14 residues long.

The chain employs TRBV5-1 and TRBJ1-2; tentatively, D is TRBD1 (5 bases). This CDR3 contains 12 residues. Per the germline V gene, CDR1 is SGHRS and CDR2 is YFSETQ. Trimming took off 0 bases at V and 6 bases at J, with 6 bases between the two ends. This CDR3 is CASSLDRNGYTF. CDR3 bases: TGCGCCAGCAGCTTGGACAGGAATGGCTACACCTTC.

The chain couples TRBV12-3 or TRBV12-4 to TRBJ2-2; D gene ambiguous. The CDR3 has 13 amino acids. V shed 10 bases and J shed 5 bases, with 14 bases lying between them. CDR3 amino acids: CATSIERTGELFF. CDR3 nucleotide sequence: TGTGCCACCTCCATAGAACGTACCGGGGAGCTGTTTTTT.

The chain is built from TRBV20-1 and TRBJ2-7; D could derive from TRBD1 or TRBD2 (5 bases each). In germline, CDR1 is DFQATT, CDR2 SNEGSKA (reference sequence). This CDR3 contains 14 residues. V was clipped by 5 bases and J by 2 bases, with 16 bases between them. The CDR3 coding sequence is TGCAGTGCTCTGGGACGGACGAACACCTACGAGCAGTACTTC. Protein product: CSALGRTNTYEQYF.

This clonotype was picked up a small number of times. The chain joins TRBV6-5 to TRBJ2-1; D is undetermined. The germline gives CDR1 MNHEY, CDR2 SVGAGI. V lost 2 bases to trimming and J lost 8 bases, with 10 bases between them. The CDR3 runs 13 residues. The CDR3 is CASSYGPRDEQFF. As DNA, the CDR3 is TGTGCCAGCAGTTACGGGCCTCGGGATGAGCAGTTCTTC.

This clonotype has only a few counts. The chain joins TRBV7-9 to TRBJ1-6; TRBD1 is a possible D gene (5 bases). V dropped 3 bases and J dropped 4 bases, with 10 bases sitting between them. Per germline, CDR1 SEHNR and CDR2 FQNEAQ (reference sequence). CDR3 length: 15 amino acids. In DNA, the CDR3 is TGTGCCAGCAGCTTGAGGGGTGGGTATAATTCACCCCTCCACTTT. Translated: CASSLRGGYNSPLHF.

The chain joins TRBV5-8 to TRBJ2-5; D may be TRBD1 (6 bases). Trimming took 3 bases from V and 1 from J, leaving 10 bases between them. From germline, CDR1 is SGHTS and CDR2 YDEGEE. The length of the CDR3 is 14 residues. CDR3: CASSSGTPQETQYF. The CDR3 DNA follows: TGTGCCAGCAGCTCGGGGACACCCCAAGAGACCCAGTACTTC.

The chain links TRBV6-2 or TRBV6-3 to TRBJ2-7; D remains unclear. V dropped 9 bases and J dropped 3 bases, with 15 bases sitting between them. This CDR3 spans 13 amino acids. CDR1 and CDR2 (germline): MNHEY, SVGEGT. The CDR3 bases are TGTGCCAGTAGGTGGACCTTTGGCTACGAGCAGTACTTC. It specifies CASRWTFGYEQYF.

The chain is built from TRBV7-9 and TRBJ1-6, with D unresolved. This CDR3 spans 15 amino acids. In germline, CDR1 is SEHNR, CDR2 FQNEAQ (reference sequence). Trimming left V 2 bases short and J 5 bases short, with 10 bases between. This chain's CDR3 is CASSLHAQDNSPLHF. CDR3 coding DNA: TGTGCCAGCAGCTTACATGCCCAAGATAATTCACCCCTCCACTTT.

This clonotype appeared a few times. The V call is TRBV5-1, the J call TRBJ2-1, with 14 nucleotides matching TRBD2. The length of the CDR3 is 18 residues. Germline V gene lookup returns CDR1 SGHRS and CDR2 YFSETQ. Unmatched junction bases numbered 6, after V lost 4 bases and J lost 0 bases. The CDR3, as DNA: TGCGCCAGCAGCACGGGACTAGCGGGGGAGAGCTCCTACAATGAGCAGTTCTTC. Its translation is CASSTGLAGESSYNEQFF.

The chain has TRBV5-1 and TRBJ1-3, with D unresolved. This CDR3 contains 18 residues. V was cut by 1 base and J by 0 bases, with 17 bases left in between. CDR1 and CDR2 from the germline V gene are SGHRS and YFSETQ. The CDR3 DNA follows: TGCGCCAGCAGCTTGAAACCCGGACCTCTTCACTCTGGAAACACCATATATTTT. Its protein is CASSLKPGPLHSGNTIYF.

V usage is TRBV6-5 and J usage is TRBJ2-7; TRBD2 matches at 7 bases. CDR1 is MNHEY and CDR2 is SVGAGI in the germline V gene. J lost 0 bases, V lost 0 bases, and 8 bases had no gene match. The CDR3 length is 17 residues. CDR3 nucleotide sequence: TGTGCCAGCAGTTACTCGAGGAGTTCTAGCGGCTCCTACGAGCAGTACTTC. Its protein product is CASSYSRSSSGSYEQYF.

The chain links TRBV7-3 to TRBJ2-7; D call uncertain. The V gene lost 5 bases and the J gene lost 7 bases, with 12 bases spanning the gap. Germline V gives CDR1 SGHTA, CDR2 FQGTGA. This CDR3 has 12 amino acids. CDR3 amino acids: CASSPPNGEQYF. CDR3 nucleotides: TGTGCCAGCAGCCCCCCTAACGGGGAGCAGTACTTC. Filled out from reference TRBV7-3 and TRBJ2-7, the complete variable domain reads GAGVSQTPSNKVTEKGKYVELRCDPISGHTALYWYRQSLGQGPEFLIYFQGTGAADDSGLPNDRFFAVRPEGSVSTLKIQRTERGDSAVYLCASSPPNGEQYFGPGTRLTVT.